Shown below are 27 T cell receptor beta chains from a single sample sequenced in a study of T cells in Graves' hyperthyroidism and ophthalmopathy. RNA transcripts provided the source from which TCR beta CDR3 regions were amplified. In the first-round RT-PCR of the TCR CDR3, the HTBI primer set was used. TCRdb re-derived calls from the multiplex PCR reads in MiXCR, one entry per CDR3 protein. The sample includes about 350,000 distinct CDR3 sequences, approximately 18% of them seen just once. The specimen was blood. The source of these receptors is a woman aged 25 to 39 with Graves' hyperthyroidism that later progressed to Graves' ophthalmopathy.

The V and J genes are TRBV5-1 and TRBJ1-4, with 8 bases fitting TRBD1. CDR1 is SGHRS and CDR2 is YFSETQ in the germline V gene. V shed 3 bases and J 6 bases; nucleotides not matched to a gene: 4. The CDR3 extends over 14 amino acids. The CDR3 nucleotides read TGCGCCAGCAGCTCGCCGGGACAGGATGAAAAACTGTTTTTT. Translating it yields CASSSPGQDEKLFF.

The table lists this clonotype with a count of one. Being one base from a much bigger clone, this may be a read error. This chain links TRBV19 with TRBJ2-7, with 9 bases matching TRBD2. Germline CDR1 and CDR2: LNHDA and SQIVND (reference sequence). The CDR3 length is 15 residues. DNA for the CDR3: TGTGTCAGTAGTATGAGAGCGGGAGGCGTCTACGAGCAGTACTTC. It translates to CVSSMRAGGVYEQYF.

The sample holds a few counts of this clonotype. V and J are TRBV27 and TRBJ2-6, with 7 bases matching TRBD1. This CDR3 comprises 16 residues. CDR1 is MNHEY and CDR2 is SMNVEV in the germline V gene (reference sequence). The ends lost 6 bases at V and 1 base at J; junction bases unmatched: 6. CDR3 sequence reads: CASRRAQGSGANVLTF. DNA of the CDR3: TGTGCCAGCAGACGCGCACAGGGGTCTGGGGCCAACGTCCTGACTTTC.

In its sample, this clonotype was seen a few times. This chain connects TRBV19 to TRBJ2-3; 7 bases map to TRBD2. Germline CDR1 LNHDA, CDR2 SQIVND (reference sequence). CDR3 size: 15 residues. V lost 6 bases and J lost 0; bases outside the gene matches: 6. CDR3 DNA: TGTGCCAGTAGCCAACTAGCGACTAGCACAGATACGCAGTATTTT. Translating it yields CASSQLATSTDTQYF.

The sample holds many counts of this clonotype. The chain carries TRBV20-1 and TRBJ2-3; 11 positions agree with TRBD2. The CDR3 is 15 residues long. Germline-derived CDR1 and CDR2 are DFQATT and SNEGSKA (reference sequence). After removal of 5 bases from V and 1 base from J, the junction contained 5 bases not matched to a gene. CDR3 region: CSAPGTSGRTDTQYF. CDR3 sequence (DNA): TGCAGTGCTCCCGGGACTAGCGGACGCACAGATACGCAGTATTTT.

In its sample, this clonotype was seen many times. The chain joins TRBV29-1 to TRBJ1-2; unclear D gene. The CDR3 has 11 amino acids. Germline assignment: CDR1 SQVTM and CDR2 ANQGSEA. Trimming took 4 bases from V and 2 from J, leaving 5 bases between them. CDR3 coding DNA: TGCAGCGTTGTGGTGAACTATGGCTACACCTTC. Protein: CSVVVNYGYTF.

This clonotype was recorded at least ten times. This sequence joins TRBV28 and TRBJ2-7; no clear D gene. V was trimmed by 3 bases and J by 1 base, leaving 16 bases between them. The CDR3 has 16 residues. Germline CDR1 reads MDHEN; CDR2 reads SYDVKM. CDR3 in amino acids: CASSFQILFKSYEQYF. As DNA, the CDR3 is TGTGCCAGCAGTTTTCAAATACTCTTTAAATCCTACGAGCAGTACTTC.

This clonotype was observed at least ten times. At one boundary the junction diverges from the germline segment, which might be a read error. This chain joins TRBV28 and TRBJ2-3; either TRBD1 or TRBD2 may supply D (5 bases each). Germline assignment: CDR1 MDHEN and CDR2 SYDVKM. The CDR3 contains 13 residues. This CDR3 is CVSRLGTTDTQYF. CDR3 DNA: TGTGTCAGCAGGTTGGGGACCACAGATACGCAGTATTTT.

This clonotype was seen many times. V and J are TRBV12-3 or TRBV12-4 and TRBJ1-5; 8 bases agree with TRBD1. V lost 6 bases to trimming and J lost 4 bases; unmatched junction nucleotides: 2. The CDR3 runs 13 residues. DNA of the CDR3: TGTGCCAGCAGGAGACAGGGGAATCAGCCCCAGCATTTT. Protein: CASRRQGNQPQHF.

The rearrangement links TRBV14 to TRBJ2-6; D remains ambiguous. V was shortened by 0 bases and J by 6 bases, with 15 bases between the two germline ends. CDR3 length: 17 residues. Germline assignment: CDR1 SGHDN and CDR2 FVKESK. CDR3 sequence reads: CASSQDSAYRPANVLTF. Here the CDR3 DNA reads TGTGCCAGCAGCCAAGATTCCGCGTATAGACCGGCCAACGTCCTGACTTTC.

This clonotype appeared a few times. The chain carries TRBV28 and TRBJ1-2; unclear D gene. V lost 5 bases to trimming and J lost 5 bases, with 12 bases between them. This CDR3 has 13 amino acids. Germline V lookup: CDR1 MDHEN, CDR2 SYDVKM. CDR3 in amino acids: CASSPILPYGYTF. The CDR3 DNA reads TGTGCCAGCAGTCCAATCCTCCCTTATGGCTACACCTTC.

This clonotype was detected ten times or more. At one end, the junction sequence differs from germline, possibly due to a read error. The genes are TRBV10-2 and TRBJ1-1; no clear D. CDR3 length: 11 amino acids. The germline CDR1 and CDR2 sequences are WSHSY and SAAADI. The CDR3 nucleotides read TGTGCCAGCAGCCGTTACACTGAAGCTTTCTTT. This sequence encodes CASSRYTEAFF.

This clonotype was seen many times. As DNA, the CDR3 is TGTGCCAGCAGTATAGACAGGGTCGGCTACAATGAGCAGTTCTTC. This translates into CASSIDRVGYNEQFF. This chain joins TRBV27 and TRBJ2-1; 7 positions match TRBD1. The CDR3 runs 15 residues. The V gene's germline CDR1 is MNHEY and CDR2 SMNVEV (reference sequence). V lost 5 bases and J lost 3; bases outside the gene matches: 7.

This clonotype was seen repeatedly, ten times or more. V gene TRBV10-2 combines with J gene TRBJ1-6, with D perhaps matching TRBD1 (6 bases). With 5 bases removed from V and 7 bases from J, the gap between germline ends came to 12 bases. In germline, CDR1 is WSHSY, CDR2 SAAADI. The CDR3 consists of 14 residues. The CDR3 reads CASSSTGSNSPLHF. CDR3 DNA: TGCGCCAGCAGTTCGACAGGCTCCAATTCACCCCTCCACTTT.

This clonotype was seen at least ten times. The CDR3 region is CASIKNRLAGKMETQYF. In DNA, the CDR3 is TGTGCCAGCATCAAAAATCGACTAGCGGGAAAGATGGAGACCCAGTACTTC. The V gene is TRBV7-8, the J gene TRBJ2-5, with 11 nucleotides matching TRBD2. The trim removed 7 bases at V and 5 bases at J, leaving 15 bases unmatched. Germline values: CDR1 SGHVS, CDR2 FQNEAQ. The CDR3 runs to 17 residues.

Regarding this clonotype: A clone one base away is much larger, so this may be a read error. No conserved phenylalanine or tryptophan ends this CDR3, so it is likely a read error. The chain couples TRBV5-1 to TRBJ1-1, with unresolved D. V was clipped by 4 bases and J by 1 base, with 8 bases between them. CDR3 length equals 13 residues. The germline V gene has CDR1 SGHRS and CDR2 YFSETQ. The CDR3 here is CASSPDGNTEAFL. Written as DNA, the CDR3 is TGCGCCAGCAGCCCGGACGGGAACACTGAAGCTTTCCTT.

In this sample, this clonotype turned up many times. The rearrangement uses TRBV6-1 and TRBJ1-2, with D hard to call. The germline gives CDR1 MNHNS, CDR2 SASEGT. With 4 bases removed from V and 5 bases from J, the gap between germline ends came to 17 bases. The CDR3 spans 15 residues. The CDR3 protein is CASSGGGPTWYGYTF. DNA for the CDR3: TGTGCCAGCAGTGGAGGAGGGCCAACTTGGTATGGCTACACCTTC.

This clonotype was observed many times. This sequence joins TRBV6-5 and TRBJ2-2; TRBD1 is a possible D gene (7 bases). Trimming took 2 bases from V and 2 from J, leaving 12 bases between them. The CDR3 is 16 residues long. Germline CDR1 and CDR2: MNHEY and SVGAGI. CDR3 nucleotides: TGTGCCAGCAGTTACCGGGGGACAGCAAACACCGGGGAGCTGTTTTTT. Protein: CASSYRGTANTGELFF.

The chain recombines TRBV5-8 with TRBJ1-4; no clear D. Trimming removed 0 bases from V and 5 bases from J, with 11 bases in between. The CDR3 is 15 residues long. The germline CDR1 and CDR2 sequences are SGHTS and YDEGEE. CDR3 nucleotides: TGTGCCAGCAGCTTGGGCCGGGCCCAAAATGAAAAACTGTTTTTT. Its protein is CASSLGRAQNEKLFF.

V gene TRBV29-1 combines with J gene TRBJ1-1; 9 bases line up with TRBD1. V was clipped by 7 bases and J by 3 bases; unmatched bases: 15. The CDR3 consists of 16 residues. Germline V gives CDR1 SQVTM, CDR2 ANQGSEA. CDR3 sequence reads: CSADHHKQGADTEAFF. CDR3 DNA: TGCAGCGCCGACCACCACAAACAGGGGGCCGACACTGAAGCTTTCTTT.

This clonotype was found many times. This chain links TRBV9 with TRBJ2-7, with 8 bases fitting TRBD2. V lost 4 bases, J lost 7 bases, and 10 bases stayed unmatched. CDR1 SGDLS and CDR2 YYNGEE come from the germline V gene. The CDR3 has 14 residues. In nucleotides, the CDR3 is TGTGCCAGCAGCACCGAAGCGGGAGCAAGAGAGCAGTACTTC. Its protein is CASSTEAGAREQYF.

This clonotype has at least ten counts. The chain links TRBV10-2 to TRBJ1-2, with D perhaps matching TRBD1 (5 bases). Trimming shortened V by 0 bases and J by 5 bases, and 22 bases separated the two germline ends. The CDR3 is 18 amino acids. Per the germline V gene, CDR1 is WSHSY and CDR2 is SAAADI. The CDR3 DNA reads TGCGCCAGCAGTGAGTCGGGTTTTATCGCAGGGTCGAAATATGGCTACACCTTC. It translates to CASSESGFIAGSKYGYTF.

The chain couples TRBV5-1 to TRBJ2-7; D is undetermined. CDR1 is SGHRS, CDR2 YFSETQ, per germline. CDR3 length: 13 amino acids. Trimming took 2 bases from V and 4 from J, leaving 10 bases between them. In nucleotides, the CDR3 is TGCGCCAGCAGCTTATTAAAGGGTTACGAGCAGTACTTC. Translating gives CASSLLKGYEQYF.

This clonotype came up a few times. The DNA for the CDR3 is TGTGCCAGCAGTTTCGACTACTACGAGCAGTACTTC. It translates to CASSFDYYEQYF. The chain is built from TRBV6-1 and TRBJ2-7; possibly TRBD2 for D (5 bases). This CDR3 region has 12 residues. Trimming removed 5 bases at V and 3 bases at J, with 8 bases between. Germline V gene sequence: CDR1 MNHNS, CDR2 SASEGT.

This clonotype has a count of ten or more. This rearrangement joins TRBV5-8 to TRBJ2-3; 9 positions match TRBD1. Germline V gives CDR1 SGHTS, CDR2 YDEGEE. The CDR3 covers 16 residues. The J segment lost 3 bases and the V segment lost 4 bases, leaving 9 bases of the junction unmatched. DNA for the CDR3: TGTGCCAGCAGCACCGGACAGGGGCAGAGAACAGATACGCAGTATTTT. Protein: CASSTGQGQRTDTQYF.

The sample holds one count of this clonotype. The V call is TRBV19, the J call TRBJ1-5; D not resolved. The CDR3 runs to 14 residues. The V end lost 6 bases, the J end lost 0 bases, and 9 bases lay between the germline ends. In germline, CDR1 is LNHDA, CDR2 SQIVND (reference sequence). In DNA form, the CDR3 reads TGTGCCAGTAGATGGGCAAATAGCAATCAGCCCCAGCATTTT. It translates to CASRWANSNQPQHF.

The V gene is TRBV15, the J gene TRBJ2-5, with D possibly being TRBD1 or TRBD2 (5 bases each). Trimming took off 0 bases at V and 5 bases at J, with 7 bases between the two ends. Germline-derived CDR1 and CDR2 are LNHNV and YYDKDF (reference sequence). The CDR3 is made up of 13 amino acids. The CDR3 DNA reads as TGTGCCACCAGCAGAGACAGGGAGGAGACCCAGTACTTC. It codes for CATSRDREETQYF. The complete variable domain, with remaining parts taken from reference TRBV15 and TRBJ2-5, reads DAMVIQNPRYQVTQFGKPVTLSCSQTLNHNVMYWYQQKSSQAPKLLFHYYDKDFNNEADTPDNFQSRRPNTSFCFLDIRSPGLGDTAMYLCATSRDREETQYFGPGTRLLVL.